This note documents a single T cell receptor beta chain sequence. Its antigen is as yet unknown. Produced via immunoSEQ multiplex PCR; TCRdb's table is partial and in-frame only. Found here are more than 95,000 clones, about 86% of them singletons; the top ten hold under 20%. The CDR3 is 16 residues long. V shed 0 bases and J shed 3 bases, with 12 bases lying between them. The germline gives CDR1 MNHEY, CDR2 SVGAGI. The record originates from a study of T cell responses to AZD1222 COVID-19 vaccine. Regarding the study as a whole: When two AZD1222 doses had been given, Spike-specific TCR breadth and depth rose. Vaccine-associated CD4 TCRs ranged over spike, dominating at 160-218 and 743-854.

J is TRBJ1-5 and V is TRBV6-5, with D unresolved. The sequenced sample was peripheral blood, obtained 28 days after the second AZD1222 dose. This receptor was identified in an adult who received the AZD1222 COVID-19 vaccine. The CDR3 loop reads CASSYSRTGSNQPQHF. The CDR3 DNA is TGTGCCAGCAGTTACTCTCGGACCGGGTCCAATCAGCCCCAGCATTTT.